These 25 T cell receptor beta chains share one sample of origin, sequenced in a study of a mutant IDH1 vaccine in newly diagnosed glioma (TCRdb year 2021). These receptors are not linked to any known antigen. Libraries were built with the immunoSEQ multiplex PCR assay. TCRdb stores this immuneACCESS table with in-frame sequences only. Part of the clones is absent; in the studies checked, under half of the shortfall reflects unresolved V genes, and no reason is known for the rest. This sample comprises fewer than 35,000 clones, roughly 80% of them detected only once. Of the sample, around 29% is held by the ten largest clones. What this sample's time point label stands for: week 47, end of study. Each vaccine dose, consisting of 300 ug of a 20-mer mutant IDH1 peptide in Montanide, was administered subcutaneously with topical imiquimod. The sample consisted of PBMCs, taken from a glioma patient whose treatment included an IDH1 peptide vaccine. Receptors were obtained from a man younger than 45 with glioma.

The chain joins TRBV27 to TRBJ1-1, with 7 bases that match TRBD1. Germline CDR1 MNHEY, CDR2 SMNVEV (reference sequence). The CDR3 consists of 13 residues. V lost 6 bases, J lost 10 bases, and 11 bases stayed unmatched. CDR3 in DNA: TGTGCCAGCAGCCTACGGGGGGACAGCGGAGCTTTCTTT. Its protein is CASSLRGDSGAFF.

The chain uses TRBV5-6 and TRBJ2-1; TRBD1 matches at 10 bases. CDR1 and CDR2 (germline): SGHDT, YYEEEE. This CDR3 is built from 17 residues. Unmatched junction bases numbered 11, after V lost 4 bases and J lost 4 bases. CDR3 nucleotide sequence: TGTGCCAGCAGCCTGGTCCGGGACAGGGGTTCGTACAATGAGCAGTTCTTC. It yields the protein CASSLVRDRGSYNEQFF.

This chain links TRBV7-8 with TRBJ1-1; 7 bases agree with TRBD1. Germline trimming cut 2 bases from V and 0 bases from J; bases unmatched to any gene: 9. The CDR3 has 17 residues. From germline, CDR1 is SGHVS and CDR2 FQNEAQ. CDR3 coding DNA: TGTGCCAGCAGCTTATTTCAGGGGGGATATATGAACACTGAAGCTTTCTTT. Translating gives CASSLFQGGYMNTEAFF. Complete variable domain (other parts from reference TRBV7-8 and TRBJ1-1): GAGVSQSPRYKVAKRGQDVALRCDPISGHVSLFWYQQALGQGPEFLTYFQNEAQLDKSGLPSDRFFAERPEGSVSTLKIQRTQQEDSAVYLCASSLFQGGYMNTEAFFGQGTRLTVV.

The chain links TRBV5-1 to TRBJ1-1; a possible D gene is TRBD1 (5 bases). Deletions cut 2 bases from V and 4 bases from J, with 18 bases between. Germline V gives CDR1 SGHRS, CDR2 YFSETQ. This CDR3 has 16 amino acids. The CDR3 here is CASSFGAGTGTTEAFF. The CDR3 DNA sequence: TGCGCCAGCAGCTTTGGGGCCGGGACCGGAACCACTGAAGCTTTCTTT.

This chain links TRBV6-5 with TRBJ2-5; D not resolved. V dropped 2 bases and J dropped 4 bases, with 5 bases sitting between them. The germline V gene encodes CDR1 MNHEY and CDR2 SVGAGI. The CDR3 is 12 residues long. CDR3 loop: CASSYTRETQYF. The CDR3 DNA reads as TGTGCCAGCAGTTACACGCGAGAGACCCAGTACTTC.

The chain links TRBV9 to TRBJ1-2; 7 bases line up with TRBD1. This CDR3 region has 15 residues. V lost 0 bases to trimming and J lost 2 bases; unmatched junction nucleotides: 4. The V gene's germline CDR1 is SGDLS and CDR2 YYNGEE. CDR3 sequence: CASSVGGTANYGYTF. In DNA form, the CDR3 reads TGTGCCAGCAGCGTAGGGGGGACAGCGAACTATGGCTACACCTTC.

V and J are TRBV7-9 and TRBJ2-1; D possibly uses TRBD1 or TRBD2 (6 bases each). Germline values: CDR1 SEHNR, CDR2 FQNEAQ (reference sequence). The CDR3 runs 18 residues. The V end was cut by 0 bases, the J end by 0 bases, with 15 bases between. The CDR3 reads CASSLAGGRGISYNEQFF. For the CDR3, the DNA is TGTGCCAGCAGCTTAGCGGGAGGCAGGGGAATCTCCTACAATGAGCAGTTCTTC.

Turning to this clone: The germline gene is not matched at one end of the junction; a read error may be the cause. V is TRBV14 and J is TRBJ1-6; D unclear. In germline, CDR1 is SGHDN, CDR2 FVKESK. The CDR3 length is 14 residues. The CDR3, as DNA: TGTGCCAGCAGCCAAGACCGATATAGTTCACCCCTCCACTTT. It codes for CASSQDRYSSPLHF.

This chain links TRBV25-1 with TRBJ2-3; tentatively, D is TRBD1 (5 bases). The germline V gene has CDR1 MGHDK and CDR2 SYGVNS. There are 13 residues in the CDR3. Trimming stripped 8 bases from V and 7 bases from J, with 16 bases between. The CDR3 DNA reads TGTGCCAGCTGGCAAGGGGTGACAAATACGCAGTATTTT. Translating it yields CASWQGVTNTQYF.

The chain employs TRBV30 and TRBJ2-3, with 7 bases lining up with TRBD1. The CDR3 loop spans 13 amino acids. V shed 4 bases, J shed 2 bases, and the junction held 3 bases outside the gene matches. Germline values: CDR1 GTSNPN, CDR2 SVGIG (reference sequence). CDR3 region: CAWIGGPTDTQYF. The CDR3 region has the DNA TGTGCCTGGATAGGGGGCCCCACAGATACGCAGTATTTT.

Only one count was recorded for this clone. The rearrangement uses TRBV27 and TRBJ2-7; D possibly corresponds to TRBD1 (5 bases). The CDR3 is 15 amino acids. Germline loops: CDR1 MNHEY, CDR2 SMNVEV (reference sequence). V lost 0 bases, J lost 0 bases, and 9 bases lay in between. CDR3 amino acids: CASSLSGASSYEQYF. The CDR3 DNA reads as TGTGCCAGCAGTTTATCAGGGGCAAGCTCCTACGAGCAGTACTTC.

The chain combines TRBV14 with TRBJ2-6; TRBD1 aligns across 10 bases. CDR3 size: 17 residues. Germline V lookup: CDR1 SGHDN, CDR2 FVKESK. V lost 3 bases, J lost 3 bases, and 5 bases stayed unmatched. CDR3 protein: CASSHRTGGSGANVLTF. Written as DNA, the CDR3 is TGTGCCAGCAGCCACCGGACAGGGGGTAGTGGGGCCAACGTCCTGACTTTC. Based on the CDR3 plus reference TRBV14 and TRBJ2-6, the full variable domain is EAGVTQFPSHSVIEKGQTVTLRCDPISGHDNLYWYRRVMGKEIKFLLHFVKESKQDESGMPNNRFLAERTGGTYSTLKVQPAELEDSGVYFCASSHRTGGSGANVLTFGAGSRLTVL.

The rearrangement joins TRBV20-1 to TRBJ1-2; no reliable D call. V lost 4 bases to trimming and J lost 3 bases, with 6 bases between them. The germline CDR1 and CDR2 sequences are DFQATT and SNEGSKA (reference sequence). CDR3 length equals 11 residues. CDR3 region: CSAMLDYGYTF. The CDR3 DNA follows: TGCAGTGCTATGCTGGACTATGGCTACACCTTC.

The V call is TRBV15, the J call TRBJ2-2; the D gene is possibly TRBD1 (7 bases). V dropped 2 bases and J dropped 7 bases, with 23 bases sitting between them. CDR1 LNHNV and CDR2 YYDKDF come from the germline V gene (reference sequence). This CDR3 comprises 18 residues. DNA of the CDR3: TGTGCCACCAGCAGACCAGACCGGCCAGGGGGGACGATCGGGGAGCTGTTTTTT. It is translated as CATSRPDRPGGTIGELFF.

The CDR3 DNA reads TGCAGCGTTGTCCCGACAGGGGGCAACACTGAAGCTTTCTTT. Translated: CSVVPTGGNTEAFF. This chain connects TRBV29-1 to TRBJ1-1; 10 positions agree with TRBD1. The CDR3 has 14 residues. The J segment lost 2 bases and the V segment lost 4 bases, leaving 4 bases of the junction unmatched. Per germline, CDR1 SQVTM and CDR2 ANQGSEA.

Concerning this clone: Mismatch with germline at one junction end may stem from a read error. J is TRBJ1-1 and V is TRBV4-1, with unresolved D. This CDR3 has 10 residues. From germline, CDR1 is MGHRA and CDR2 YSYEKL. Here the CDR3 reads CASGHTEAFF. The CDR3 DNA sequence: TGCGCCAGCGGCCATACTGAAGCTTTCTTT.

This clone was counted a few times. CDR3 sequence reads: CASSWTGASGANVLTF. The CDR3 nucleotides read TGCGCCAGCAGCTGGACAGGAGCCTCTGGGGCCAACGTCCTGACTTTC. The chain combines TRBV5-1 with TRBJ2-6, with 7 bases fitting TRBD1. Germline V lookup: CDR1 SGHRS, CDR2 YFSETQ. The V gene end was trimmed by 3 bases and the J gene end by 0 bases; junction bases not matched to a gene: 3. The CDR3 is 16 amino acids.

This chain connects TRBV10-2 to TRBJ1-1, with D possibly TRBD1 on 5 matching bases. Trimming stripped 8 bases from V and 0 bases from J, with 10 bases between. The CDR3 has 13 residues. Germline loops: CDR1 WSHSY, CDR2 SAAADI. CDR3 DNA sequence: TGCGCCAGCGAGGACATTTTGAACACTGAAGCTTTCTTT. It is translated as CASEDILNTEAFF.

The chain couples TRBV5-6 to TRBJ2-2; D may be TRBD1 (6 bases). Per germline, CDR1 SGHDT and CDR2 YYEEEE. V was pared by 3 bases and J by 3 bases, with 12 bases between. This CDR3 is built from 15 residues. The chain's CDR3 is CASSSTGQYTGELFF. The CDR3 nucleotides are TGTGCCAGCAGCTCGACGGGACAATACACCGGGGAGCTGTTTTTT.

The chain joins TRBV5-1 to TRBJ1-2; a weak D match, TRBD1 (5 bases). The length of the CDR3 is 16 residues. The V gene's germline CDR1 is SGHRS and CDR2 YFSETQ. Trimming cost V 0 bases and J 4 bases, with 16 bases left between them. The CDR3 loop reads CASSLEGLPAGYGYTF. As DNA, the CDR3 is TGCGCCAGCAGCTTGGAGGGACTCCCGGCAGGCTATGGCTACACCTTC.

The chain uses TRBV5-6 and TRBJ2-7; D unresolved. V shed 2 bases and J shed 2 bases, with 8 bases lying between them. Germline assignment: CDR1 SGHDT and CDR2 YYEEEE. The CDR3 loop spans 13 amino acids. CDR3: CASSLAFTYEQYF. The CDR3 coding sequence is TGTGCCAGCAGCTTAGCGTTTACCTACGAGCAGTACTTC.

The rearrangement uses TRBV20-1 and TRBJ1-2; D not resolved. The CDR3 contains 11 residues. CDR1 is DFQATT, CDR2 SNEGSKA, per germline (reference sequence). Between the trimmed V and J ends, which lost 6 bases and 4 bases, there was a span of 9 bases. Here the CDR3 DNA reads TGCAGTGCCGACCGGGGCTATGGCTACACCTTC. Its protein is CSADRGYGYTF.

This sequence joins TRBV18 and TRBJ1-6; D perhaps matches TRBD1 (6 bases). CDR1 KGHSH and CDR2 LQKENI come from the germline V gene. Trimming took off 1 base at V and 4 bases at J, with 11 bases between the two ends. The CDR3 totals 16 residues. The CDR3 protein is CASSPQGETYNSPLHF. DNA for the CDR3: TGTGCCAGCTCACCACAGGGGGAAACTTATAATTCACCCCTCCACTTT. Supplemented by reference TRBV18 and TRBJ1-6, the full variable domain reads NAGVMQNPRHLVRRRGQEARLRCSPMKGHSHVYWYRQLPEEGLKFMVYLQKENIIDESGMPKERFSAEFPKEGPSILRIQQVVRGDSAAYFCASSPQGETYNSPLHFGNGTRLTVT.

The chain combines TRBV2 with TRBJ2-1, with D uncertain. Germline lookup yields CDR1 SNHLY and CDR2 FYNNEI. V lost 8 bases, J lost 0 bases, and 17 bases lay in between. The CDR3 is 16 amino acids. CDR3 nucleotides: TGTGCCAGCCTCCTCGAGTTTCTGAGCTCCTACAATGAGCAGTTCTTC. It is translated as CASLLEFLSSYNEQFF.

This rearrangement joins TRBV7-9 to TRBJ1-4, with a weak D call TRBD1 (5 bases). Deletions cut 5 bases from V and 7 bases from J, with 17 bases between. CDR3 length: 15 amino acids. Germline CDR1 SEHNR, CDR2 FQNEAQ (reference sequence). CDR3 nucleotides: TGTGCCAGCAGCCCGGGGACGAACTTCGGTGAAAAACTGTTTTTT. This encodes CASSPGTNFGEKLFF.